Presented here are 3 T cell receptor beta chains from one specimen sequenced in a study of cytomegalovirus exposure and HLA in healthy donors (dated by TCRdb to 2016 to 2017). Receptor libraries were prepared by the immunoSEQ multiplex PCR assay. For the multiplex PCR, a mixture combining 60 forward primers for TCR Vbeta segments and 13 reverse primers for TCR Jbeta segments was used. Not all clones reach the TCRdb copy of this immuneACCESS table, which keeps in-frame sequences only. Checked studies attribute under half of the gap to unresolved V genes and leave the rest unexplained. A total of about 200,000 clones appear in this sample, around 80% of them only once. Of the sample, around 16% is held by the ten largest clones. The sequencing sample was made of PBMCs. The receptor set was obtained from a man aged 35-49 years in good health and CMV-seronegative.

A few counts support this clone. The gene calls are TRBV2 and TRBJ2-5; 12 positions agree with TRBD2. The J segment lost 4 bases and the V segment lost 7 bases, leaving 7 bases of the junction unmatched. CDR3 size: 15 residues. Germline values: CDR1 SNHLY, CDR2 FYNNEI. The CDR3 is CASTRTSGDGETQYF. In nucleotides, the CDR3 is TGTGCCAGCACCCGGACTAGCGGGGACGGAGAGACCCAGTACTTC.

This clone was seen just once. The chain recombines TRBV28 with TRBJ2-5, with 8 bases that match TRBD2. V shed 3 bases, J shed 4 bases, and the junction held 16 bases outside the gene matches. The V gene's germline CDR1 is MDHEN and CDR2 SYDVKM. The CDR3 loop spans 18 amino acids. Here the CDR3 DNA reads TGTGCCAGCAGTTTTCCAGCGGGAGTCCCGGGATATCGAGAGACCCAGTACTTC. This sequence encodes CASSFPAGVPGYRETQYF.

Only a few counts were recorded for this clone. The chain is built from TRBV5-1 and TRBJ2-1, with unresolved D. In germline, CDR1 is SGHRS, CDR2 YFSETQ. The CDR3 has 12 amino acids. Deletions cut 2 bases from V and 5 bases from J, with 5 bases between. CDR3 nucleotides: TGCGCCAGCAGCTTTGGGCACAATGAGCAGTTCTTC. Amino acid sequence: CASSFGHNEQFF.